The clone carrying this TCR beta chain was counted a few times. This sample is part of a study of patients and donors after allogeneic stem cell transplantation. TCRdb fed the RT-PCR reads into MiXCR, producing one record per CDR3 protein. This sample carries 920,000 or so distinct CDR3 sequences, approximately 19% of them seen once, and the ten largest clones take 5% to 6.5%. Trimming stripped 5 bases from V and 5 bases from J, with 12 bases between. This CDR3 has 14 amino acids. CDR1 SEHNR and CDR2 FQNEAQ come from the germline V gene (reference sequence). The receptor comes from a human donor who was either an allogeneic HSCT recipient or a stem cell or donor lymphocyte infusion donor (not recorded which). It is not recorded whose cells these are; they may come from a transplant donor. The V call is TRBV7-9, the J call TRBJ1-4; possibly TRBD1 for D (5 bases). Sequencing was carried out using blood, either unsorted or a sorted T cell fraction (not recorded which). CDR3 region: CASSPRALNEKLFF. The CDR3, as DNA: TGTGCCAGCAGCCCCAGGGCCTTGAATGAAAAACTGTTTTTT.